What follows describes a single T cell receptor beta chain. What it binds is unknown. This specimen comes from a study of T cells in tuberculosis. Broader study findings: Active tuberculosis TCR-alpha repertoires lay closer to GMM-specific TCRs than IGRA-negative controls, suggesting clonal expansion.

The germline V gene has CDR1 SGHTA and CDR2 FQGNSA. The trim removed 4 bases at V and 4 bases at J, leaving 10 bases unmatched. The CDR3 spans 16 residues. Libraries were prepared by immunoSEQ multiplex PCR; TCRdb keeps only in-frame clonotypes and omits some of them. This sample has roughly 33,000 clones; roughly 90% occur once, and the top ten carry 2.2%. The chain has TRBV7-2 and TRBJ2-5, with 9 bases lining up with TRBD1. Sequenced material: PBMCs. This sequence was found in a donor aged 10-29 years with latent tuberculosis or without tuberculosis infection. The CDR3 bases are TGTGCCAGCAGCTACAGGGGGCGGCCGGGAATAGAGACCCAGTACTTC. Protein sequence: CASSYRGRPGIETQYF.